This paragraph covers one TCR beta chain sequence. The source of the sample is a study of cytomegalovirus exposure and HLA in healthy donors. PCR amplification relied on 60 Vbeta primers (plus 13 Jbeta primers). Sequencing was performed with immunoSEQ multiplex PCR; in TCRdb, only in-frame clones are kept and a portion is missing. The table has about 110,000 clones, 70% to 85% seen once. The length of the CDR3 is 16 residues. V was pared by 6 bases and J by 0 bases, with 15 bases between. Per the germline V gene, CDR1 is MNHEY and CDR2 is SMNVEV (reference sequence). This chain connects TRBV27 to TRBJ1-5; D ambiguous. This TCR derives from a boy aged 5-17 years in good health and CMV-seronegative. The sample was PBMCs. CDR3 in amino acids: CASSHLGVGSNQPQHF. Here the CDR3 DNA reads TGTGCCAGCAGCCACCTAGGCGTCGGTAGCAATCAGCCCCAGCATTTT.